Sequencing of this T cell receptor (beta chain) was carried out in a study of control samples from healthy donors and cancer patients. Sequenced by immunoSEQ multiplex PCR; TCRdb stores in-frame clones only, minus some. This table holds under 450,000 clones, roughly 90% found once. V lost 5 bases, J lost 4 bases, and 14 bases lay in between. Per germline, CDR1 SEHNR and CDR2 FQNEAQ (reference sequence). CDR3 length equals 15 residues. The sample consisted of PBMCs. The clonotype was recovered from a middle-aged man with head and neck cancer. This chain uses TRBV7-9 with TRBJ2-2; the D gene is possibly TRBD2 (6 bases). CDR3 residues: CASSPFGRGTGELFF. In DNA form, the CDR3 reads TGTGCCAGCAGCCCCTTCGGGCGGGGCACCGGGGAGCTGTTTTTT.